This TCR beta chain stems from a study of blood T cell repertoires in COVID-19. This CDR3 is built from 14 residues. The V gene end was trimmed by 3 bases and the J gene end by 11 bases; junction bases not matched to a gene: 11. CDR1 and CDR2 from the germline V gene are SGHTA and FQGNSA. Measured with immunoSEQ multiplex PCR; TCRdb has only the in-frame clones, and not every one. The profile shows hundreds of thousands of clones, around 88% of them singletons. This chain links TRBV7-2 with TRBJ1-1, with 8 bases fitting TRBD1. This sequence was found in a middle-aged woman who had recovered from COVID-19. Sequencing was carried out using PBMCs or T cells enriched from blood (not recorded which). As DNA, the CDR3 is TGTGCCAGCAGCTTTGCAGGGGGCACGGTGGTTGCTTTCTTT. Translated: CASSFAGGTVVAFF.